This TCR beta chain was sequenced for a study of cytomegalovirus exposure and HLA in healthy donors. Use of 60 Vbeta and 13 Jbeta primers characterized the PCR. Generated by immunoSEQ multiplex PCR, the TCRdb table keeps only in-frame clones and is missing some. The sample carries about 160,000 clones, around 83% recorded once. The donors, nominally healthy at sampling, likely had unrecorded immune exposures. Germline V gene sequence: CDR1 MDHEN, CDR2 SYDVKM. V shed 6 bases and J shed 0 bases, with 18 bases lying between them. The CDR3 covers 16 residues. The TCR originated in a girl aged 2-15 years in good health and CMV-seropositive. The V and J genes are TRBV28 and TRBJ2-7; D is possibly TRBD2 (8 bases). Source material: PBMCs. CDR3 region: CASSPGGDRPSYEQYF. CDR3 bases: TGTGCCAGCAGCCCCGGGGGGGACAGACCCTCCTACGAGCAGTACTTC.